A single T cell receptor beta chain is shown here with its context. Source study methods: Nucleated cell number was recorded as an estimate derived from reference gene primer amplification. TCRdb keeps only in-frame clones here, not all; method: immunoSEQ multiplex PCR. The DNA was the basis for D and trimming; V, J and clone size are from that table. The sample contains about 230,000 clones, less than 90% of which appear only once. The germline V and J ends were trimmed by 3 bases and 2 bases, with 17 bases remaining between them. Germline CDR1 and CDR2: KGHSH and LQKENI. The CDR3 has 18 residues. The entry originates in a study of blood T cell repertoires in COVID-19.

Sequences were obtained from peripheral blood. The V gene is TRBV18, the J gene TRBJ1-6; D is possibly TRBD1 (5 bases). The TCR comes from a woman aged 65 to 85 with active or convalescent COVID-19. The CDR3 DNA sequence: TGTGCCAGCTCACCCCGTAGCGGGGGGGAGACCTATAATTCACCCCTCCACTTT. Protein product: CASSPRSGGETYNSPLHF.